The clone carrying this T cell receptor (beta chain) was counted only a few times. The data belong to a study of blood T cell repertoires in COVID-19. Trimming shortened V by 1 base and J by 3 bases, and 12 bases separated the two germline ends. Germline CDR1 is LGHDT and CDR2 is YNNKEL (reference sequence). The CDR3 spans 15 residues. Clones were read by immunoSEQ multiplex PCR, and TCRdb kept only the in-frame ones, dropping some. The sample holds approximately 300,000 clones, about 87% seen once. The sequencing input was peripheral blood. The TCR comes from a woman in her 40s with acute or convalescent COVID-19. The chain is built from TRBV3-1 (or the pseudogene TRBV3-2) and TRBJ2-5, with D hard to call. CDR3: CASSQGLGRKETQYF. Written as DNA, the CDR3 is TGTGCCAGCAGCCAAGGACTGGGTCGGAAAGAGACCCAGTACTTC.